A selection of T cell receptor beta chains follows, all from one sample in a study of graft-versus-host responses after intestinal transplantation. Profiling relied on immunoSEQ multiplex PCR, and the TCRdb table lists in-frame clones only, not all of them. In the table there are over 100,000 clones, approximately 95% of which are singletons. The antigens these receptors bind are not known. The material sequenced was unstimulated CD4+ T cells sorted from spleen or lymph node cells, taken before intestinal transplant. These receptors all come from a human donor who received an intestinal transplant. Both conserved end residues are part of each CDR3. D genes are given only for firm matches. Some rows mark clone size as missing; the rest say once, few, many or name a class of expanded clone.

d_call: TRBD2
clone_size: -
v_call: TRBV27
j_call: TRBJ2-1
cdr3_length: 14
cdr3_nt: TGTGCCAGCGGCGGGACTAGCCCGTACAATGAGCAGTTCTTC
cdr3_aa: CASGGTSPYNEQFF

d_call: -
clone_size: -
v_call: TRBV5-1
j_call: TRBJ1-3
cdr3_length: 13
cdr3_nt: TGCGCCAGCAGGGCAGGCTCTGGAAACACCATATATTTT
cdr3_aa: CASRAGSGNTIYF

d_call: TRBD1
clone_size: -
v_call: TRBV6-5
j_call: TRBJ1-1
cdr3_length: 14
cdr3_nt: TGTGCCAGCAGCCTAACAGGGGGAAGGACTGAAGCTTTCTTT
cdr3_aa: CASSLTGGRTEAFF

d_call: TRBD1
clone_size: -
v_call: TRBV11-3
j_call: TRBJ2-1
cdr3_length: 14
cdr3_nt: TGTGCCAGCAGCTTGGGACAGGTATACAATGAGCAGTTCTTC
cdr3_aa: CASSLGQVYNEQFF

d_call: -
clone_size: -
v_call: TRBV10-3
j_call: TRBJ1-1
cdr3_length: 16
cdr3_nt: TGTGCCATCAGTGGCCAGGAACAGGGATTGTACACTGAAGCTTTCTTT
cdr3_aa: CAISGQEQGLYTEAFF

d_call: -
clone_size: -
v_call: TRBV18
j_call: TRBJ1-2
cdr3_length: 14
cdr3_nt: TGTGCCAGCTCACCCCGGGGGGGTAACTATGGCTACACCTTC
cdr3_aa: CASSPRGGNYGYTF

d_call: -
clone_size: once
v_call: TRBV20-1
j_call: TRBJ2-2
cdr3_length: 11
cdr3_nt: TGCAGTGCCTTCTCTCCGCCCCAGCTGTTTTTT
cdr3_aa: CSAFSPPQLFF

d_call: TRBD1
clone_size: -
v_call: TRBV19
j_call: TRBJ2-7
cdr3_length: 13
cdr3_nt: TGTGCCAGTAGTCCACAGGGGGCCCACGAGCAGTACTTC
cdr3_aa: CASSPQGAHEQYF

d_call: -
clone_size: -
v_call: TRBV28
j_call: TRBJ2-5
cdr3_length: 13
cdr3_nt: TGTGCCAGCAGAAAGACAGGAGGGGAGACCCAGTACTTC
cdr3_aa: CASRKTGGETQYF

d_call: -
clone_size: -
v_call: TRBV27
j_call: TRBJ2-2
cdr3_length: 15
cdr3_nt: TGTGCCAGCAGTAGAACCCTCCCCGGCACCGGGGAGCTGTTTTTT
cdr3_aa: CASSRTLPGTGELFF

d_call: -
clone_size: -
v_call: TRBV27
j_call: TRBJ2-7
cdr3_length: 17
cdr3_nt: TGTGCCAGCAGCCGTTCTCAGGCGATTCGCGTTCCCCACGAGCAGTACTTC
cdr3_aa: CASSRSQAIRVPHEQYF

d_call: -
clone_size: -
v_call: TRBV5-1
j_call: TRBJ1-4
cdr3_length: 14
cdr3_nt: TGCGCCAGCAGGCATACCCTAGAGGGGGAAAAACTGTTTTTT
cdr3_aa: CASRHTLEGEKLFF

d_call: -
clone_size: once
v_call: TRBV18
j_call: TRBJ2-1
cdr3_length: 14
cdr3_nt: TGTGCCAGCTCATCGACAGGGAGGGACAATGAGCAGTTCTTC
cdr3_aa: CASSSTGRDNEQFF